The entry that follows covers one T cell receptor beta chain sequence. This clonotype was counted many times. What antigen it recognizes has not been identified. No base qualities exist here, and no much larger clone lies one base off it. This specimen belongs to a study of T cells after yellow fever vaccination (dated by TCRdb to the late 2010s). Context from the whole study: The SMART-Seq v4 Ultra Low Input RNA kit was used to prepare libraries from fractions with low cell numbers. To follow T-cell clones before and after primary and booster YFV17D yellow fever vaccination, bulk TCR alpha and beta repertoires were sequenced over time. Two healthy male donors, one aged 18 to 29 and one aged 30 to 40 years, made up the cohort. Bulk PBMC replicates and cell subsets were isolated from blood drawn at multiple timepoints before and after both primary and secondary immunization.

The treatment or condition label for this specimen denotes: live attenuated yellow fever vaccine strain. PBMCs were isolated from peripheral blood using a standard Ficoll-Paque protocol. Dynabeads CD4 and CD8 positive selection kits were used to isolate the CD4 and CD8 T-cell fractions. TriZol was used to extract RNA from bulk PBMCs, CD4 and CD8 fractions, and dextramer-positive and dextramer-negative fractions. Points the paper makes about the study in general: Because the study included only two donors, the extent to which the findings can be generalized is limited. Most clones expanded after primary vaccination were re-detected after the booster (approximately 96% of CD4 and roughly 85% of CD8), suggesting broad memory maintenance. The secondary T-cell response was weaker than the primary response but faster, peaking on day 5 instead of day 15. A small share of clonotypes occurred in both CD4 and CD8 compartments, likely arising from convergent recombination. Computational filtering was required because FACS-sorted repertoires could contain abundant contaminating clonotypes from the bulk population.

At the junction V is shortened by 9 bases and J by 4 bases; bases outside the gene matches: 11. The CDR3 covers 16 residues, taking in both the cysteine and the phenylalanine. The read is trimmed to its CDR3 DNA, 48 bases read in frame from base 1. Based on the germline V gene, the CDR1 and CDR2 sequences are ENHRY and SYGVKD. TCR cDNA was synthesized by 5'RACE template switching, through which a universal primer site and unique molecular identifiers were introduced. Priming for cDNA synthesis came from both the TCR alpha and TCR beta constant segments. Library amplification used two PCR steps, and the second PCR step added sample barcodes and sequencing adapters. Sequencing of libraries was done on Illumina HiSeq 2500 (2x100 bp) or NovaSeq (2x150 bp). The authors' pipeline ran thus. Reads were demultiplexed and collapsed into UMI consensus sequences with MIGEC, and V(D)J alignment was performed with MiXCR. Using edgeR on replicate PBMC samples, clonotypes were called vaccine-responding if FDR was below 0.01 and the log2 fold change was above 5 up to day 15. Each bulk clonotype was labeled CD4 or CD8 based on which sequenced repertoire, CD4 or CD8, contained the clonotype at higher abundance. TCRdb took the public reads, trimmed them with fastp at Q25, ran MiXCR for clone calling and kept in-frame beta chains. When rows share a CDR3 protein, they turn into one entry using the most common DNA and genes. The V and J calls shown here were made by TCRdb, not taken from the authors' results. Within this sample are approximately 120,000 distinct CDR3 sequences, with around 7.4% of them counted one time only. Roughly 2.5% of the sample belongs to the ten largest clones.

This specimen consisted of CD4+ T cells sorted from PBMCs, obtained 10 to 11 days after the first yellow fever vaccination. The rearranged segments are TRBV10-3 and TRBJ2-2, and 10 junction bases match TRBD1. This TCR was sampled from a man between 18 and 29 years old who received the YFV17D yellow fever vaccine. The DNA sequence is TGTGCCATAGAGAACAGACAGGGGGCCTTCACCGGGGAGCTGTTTTTT. This sequence encodes CAIENRQGAFTGELFF.